This T cell receptor (beta chain) was identified in a study of patients and donors after allogeneic stem cell transplantation (dated by TCRdb to 2020 to 2022). As regards this clonotype: Its cognate antigen has yet to be identified. No quality values exist for individual bases; no much larger clone is one base distant.

Reading from cysteine to phenylalanine, the CDR3 counts 14 amino acids. Solely the CDR3 DNA is kept, with 42 bases framed from the first base. CDR1 and CDR2 are read off the germline V gene (reference sequence) as DFQATT and SNEGSKA. V loses 4 bases of germline sequence and J loses 3 bases, and the interval between the two ends is 16 bases. Libraries were prepared through RT-PCR. TCRdb lists the instrument as NextSeq 550. Starting from the raw public reads, TCRdb applied fastp trimming at Q25, assembled clones with MiXCR and retained in-frame beta chains. Duplicate CDR3 protein sequences are folded into a single record with the most common DNA and genes. The sample profile shows about 24,000 distinct CDR3 sequences; approximately 42% of them were found once. The ten top clones hold just under 80% of the sample.

This chain is built from TRBV20-1 and TRBJ2-7; the D element could tentatively be TRBD1 or TRBD2, as 5 bases agree for each. The source material was blood, either unsorted or a sorted T cell fraction (not recorded which). The TCR sequence derives from a human donor who was either an allogeneic HSCT recipient or a stem cell or donor lymphocyte infusion donor (not recorded which). It is not recorded whose cells these are; they may come from a transplant donor. In nucleotides, the sequence is TGCAGTGCTATCGGGGCTAGTGGGCACTACGAGCAGTACTTC. It translates to CSAIGASGHYEQYF.